Below, one T cell receptor (beta chain) is given with its context. PBMCs that had been cryopreserved were the source of roughly 2.2 micrograms of genomic DNA for TCR beta libraries. Sequenced by immunoSEQ multiplex PCR; TCRdb stores in-frame clones only, minus some. The data contain about 160,000 clones, approximately 91% of them singletons. The sample comes from a study of cytotoxic CD8 clonotypes in ibrutinib-treated CLL. Study-level background: Response samples were obtained once patients had received a median about 12 months of treatment, range 6 to 36.

CDR3 size: 15 residues. Trimming took off 5 bases at V and 1 base at J, with 14 bases between the two ends. CDR1 is MDHEN and CDR2 is SYDVKM in the germline V gene. This TCR was recovered from a human donor with chronic lymphocytic leukemia. The chain joins TRBV28 to TRBJ1-2, with D perhaps matching TRBD1 (5 bases). Sequences were derived from PBMCs, sampled at disease progression, from a patient treated with ibrutinib. CDR3 residues: CASSGTDLFNYGYTF. CDR3 DNA sequence: TGTGCCAGCAGTGGGACGGATTTATTTAACTATGGCTACACCTTC.